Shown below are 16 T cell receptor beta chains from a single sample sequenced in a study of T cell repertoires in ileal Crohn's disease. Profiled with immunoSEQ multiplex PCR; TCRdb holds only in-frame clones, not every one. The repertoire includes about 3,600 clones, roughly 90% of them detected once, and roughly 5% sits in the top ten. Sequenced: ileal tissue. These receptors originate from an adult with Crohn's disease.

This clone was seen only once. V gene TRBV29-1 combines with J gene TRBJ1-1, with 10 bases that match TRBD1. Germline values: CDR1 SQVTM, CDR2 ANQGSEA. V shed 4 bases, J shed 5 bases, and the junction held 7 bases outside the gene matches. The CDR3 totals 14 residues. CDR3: CSVVGQGIRTEAFF. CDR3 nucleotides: TGCAGCGTTGTGGGACAGGGGATTCGGACTGAAGCTTTCTTT.

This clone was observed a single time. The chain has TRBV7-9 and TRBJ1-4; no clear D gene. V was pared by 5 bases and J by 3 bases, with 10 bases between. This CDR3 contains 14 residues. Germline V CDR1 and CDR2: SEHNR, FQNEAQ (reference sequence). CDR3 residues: CASSPDGPNEKLFF. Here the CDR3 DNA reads TGTGCCAGCAGCCCCGACGGACCTAATGAAAAACTGTTTTTT.

CDR3 region: CASSFSRADTQYF. As DNA, the CDR3 is TGTGCCAGCAGCTTTAGCCGAGCAGATACGCAGTATTTT. The gene calls are TRBV7-9 and TRBJ2-3; D gene ambiguous. Trimming removed 3 bases from V and 4 bases from J, with 8 bases in between. CDR1 and CDR2 from the germline V gene are SEHNR and FQNEAQ (reference sequence). The CDR3 consists of 13 residues.

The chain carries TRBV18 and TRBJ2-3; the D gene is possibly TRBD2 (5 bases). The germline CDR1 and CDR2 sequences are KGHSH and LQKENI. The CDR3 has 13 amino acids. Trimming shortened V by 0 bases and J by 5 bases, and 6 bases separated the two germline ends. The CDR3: CASSPPGRDTQYF. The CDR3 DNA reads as TGTGCCAGCTCACCACCTGGGAGAGATACGCAGTATTTT.

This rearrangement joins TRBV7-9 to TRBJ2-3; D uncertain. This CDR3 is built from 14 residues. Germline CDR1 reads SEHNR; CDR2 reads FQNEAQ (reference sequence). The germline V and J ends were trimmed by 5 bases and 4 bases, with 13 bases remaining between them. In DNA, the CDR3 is TGTGCCAGCAGCCCGAGATCTGGGGCAGATACGCAGTATTTT. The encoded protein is CASSPRSGADTQYF.

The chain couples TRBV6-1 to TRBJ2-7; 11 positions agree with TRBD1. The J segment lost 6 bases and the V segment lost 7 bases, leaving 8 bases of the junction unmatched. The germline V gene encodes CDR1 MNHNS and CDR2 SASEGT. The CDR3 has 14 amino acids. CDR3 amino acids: CASKPGTGGIEQYF. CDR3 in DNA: TGTGCCAGCAAGCCCGGGACAGGGGGAATCGAGCAGTACTTC.

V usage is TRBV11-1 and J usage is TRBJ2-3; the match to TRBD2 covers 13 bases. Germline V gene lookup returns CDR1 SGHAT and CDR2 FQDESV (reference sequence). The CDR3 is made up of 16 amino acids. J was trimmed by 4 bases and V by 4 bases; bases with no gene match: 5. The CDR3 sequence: CASSYLTSGGADTQYF. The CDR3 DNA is TGTGCCAGCAGCTACCTAACTAGCGGGGGGGCAGATACGCAGTATTTT.

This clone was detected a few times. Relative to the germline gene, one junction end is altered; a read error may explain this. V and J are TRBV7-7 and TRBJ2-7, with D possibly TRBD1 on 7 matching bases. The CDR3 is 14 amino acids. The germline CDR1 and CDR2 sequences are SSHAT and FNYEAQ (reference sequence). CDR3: CASSLAGQPSEQYF. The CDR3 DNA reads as TGTGCTAGCAGCTTGGCGGGACAGCCCTCCGAACAGTACTTC.

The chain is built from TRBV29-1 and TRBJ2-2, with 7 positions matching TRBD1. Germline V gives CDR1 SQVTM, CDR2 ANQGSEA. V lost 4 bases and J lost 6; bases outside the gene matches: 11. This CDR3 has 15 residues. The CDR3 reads CSVVDRNLGPGELFF. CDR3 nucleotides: TGCAGCGTTGTGGACAGGAACTTAGGACCCGGGGAGCTGTTTTTT.

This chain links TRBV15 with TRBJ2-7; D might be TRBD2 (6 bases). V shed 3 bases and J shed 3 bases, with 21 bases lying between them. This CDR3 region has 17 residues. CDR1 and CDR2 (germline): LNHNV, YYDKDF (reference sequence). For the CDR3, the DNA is TGTGCCACCAGCAGCAGGGCAACCGCGGGACCATTCTACGAGCAGTACTTC. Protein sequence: CATSSRATAGPFYEQYF.

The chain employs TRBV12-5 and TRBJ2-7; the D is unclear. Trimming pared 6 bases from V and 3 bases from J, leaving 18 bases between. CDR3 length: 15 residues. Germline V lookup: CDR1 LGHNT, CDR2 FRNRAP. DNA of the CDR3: TGTGCTAGTGGCCGCCTCCTCACCGGTCGCTACGAGCAGTACTTC. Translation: CASGRLLTGRYEQYF.

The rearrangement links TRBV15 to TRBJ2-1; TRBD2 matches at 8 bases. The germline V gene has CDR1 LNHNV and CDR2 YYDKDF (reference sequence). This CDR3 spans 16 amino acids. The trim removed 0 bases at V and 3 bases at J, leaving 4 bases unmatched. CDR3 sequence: CATSRDLRGVYNEQFF. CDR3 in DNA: TGTGCCACCAGCAGAGATTTGCGGGGGGTCTACAATGAGCAGTTCTTC.

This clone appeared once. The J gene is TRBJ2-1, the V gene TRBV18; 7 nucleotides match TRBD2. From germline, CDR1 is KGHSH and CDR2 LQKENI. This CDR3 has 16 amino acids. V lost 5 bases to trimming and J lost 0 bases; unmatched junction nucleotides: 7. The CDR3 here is CASSTGPGGSYNEQFF. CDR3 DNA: TGTGCCAGCTCAACCGGGCCGGGAGGCTCCTACAATGAGCAGTTCTTC.

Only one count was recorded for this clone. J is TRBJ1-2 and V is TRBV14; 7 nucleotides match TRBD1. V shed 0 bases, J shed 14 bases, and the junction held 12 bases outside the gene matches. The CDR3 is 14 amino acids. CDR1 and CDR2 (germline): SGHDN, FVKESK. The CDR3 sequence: CASSQDQRGRPKTF. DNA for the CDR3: TGTGCCAGCAGCCAAGATCAAAGGGGGCGGCCGAAAACCTTC.

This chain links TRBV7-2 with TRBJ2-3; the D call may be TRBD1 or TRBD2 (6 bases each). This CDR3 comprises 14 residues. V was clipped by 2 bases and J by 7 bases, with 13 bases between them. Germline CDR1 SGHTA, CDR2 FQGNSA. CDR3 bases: TGTGCCAGCAGCTTATTGGGGGGCCGAAATACGCAGTATTTT. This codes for CASSLLGGRNTQYF.

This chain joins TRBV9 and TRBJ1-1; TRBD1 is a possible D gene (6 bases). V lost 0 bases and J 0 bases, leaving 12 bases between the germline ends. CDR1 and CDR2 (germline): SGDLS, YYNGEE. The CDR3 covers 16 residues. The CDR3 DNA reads TGTGCCAGCAGCGTAGCCGGAGGGGGAATGAACACTGAAGCTTTCTTT. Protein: CASSVAGGGMNTEAFF.